A selection of T cell receptor beta chains follows, all from one sample in a study of blood T cell repertoires in COVID-19. Measured with immunoSEQ multiplex PCR; TCRdb has only the in-frame clones, and not every one. The sample includes around 150,000 clones, nearly 80% of them seen just once. The sample consisted of PBMCs or T cells enriched from blood (not recorded which). Receptors were obtained from a woman aged 50 to 65 who had recovered from COVID-19. CDR3s include the opening cysteine and the closing phenylalanine or tryptophan. D genes are given only for firm matches. Expanded clones get a size class; other rows say once, few or many, or leave the size out.

cdr3_aa | cdr3_nt | clone_size | cdr3_length | j_call | d_call | v_call
CASSSGTANYGYTF | TGTGCCAGCAGCTCTGGGACAGCTAACTATGGCTACACCTTC | NA | 14 | TRBJ1-2 | TRBD1 | TRBV9
CASSSPGLANEQFF | TGTGCCAGCAGCTCTCCGGGACTAGCCAATGAGCAGTTCTTC | NA | 14 | TRBJ2-1 | TRBD2 | TRBV11-2
CASTPGLQEGGYTF | TGTGCCAGTACCCCGGGACTGCAAGAGGGTGGCTACACCTTC | NA | 14 | TRBJ1-2 | NA | TRBV19
CAWRRGYRGQNYGYTF | TGTGCCTGGAGGAGGGGGTACAGGGGACAAAACTATGGCTACACCTTC | NA | 16 | TRBJ1-2 | TRBD1 | TRBV30
CASSLPSGTPVPFYGYTF | TGTGCCAGCAGCCTCCCTTCAGGGACACCAGTCCCTTTCTATGGCTACACCTTC | NA | 18 | TRBJ1-2 | NA | TRBV28
CASSFEQPEQFF | TGTGCCAGCAGCTTTGAACAGCCGGAGCAGTTCTTC | NA | 12 | TRBJ2-1 | NA | TRBV7-9
CAIQGSGGATNSDTQYF | TGTGCCATCCAAGGAAGCGGGGGAGCAACGAATTCAGATACGCAGTATTTT | NA | 17 | TRBJ2-3 | TRBD2 | TRBV10-3
CASRGEGGSFF | TGTGCCAGCAGGGGAGAGGGCGGGTCTTTCTTT | NA | 11 | TRBJ1-1 | NA | TRBV2
CASRKTGASYGYTF | TGTGCCAGCAGGAAGACAGGGGCCTCCTATGGCTACACCTTC | NA | 14 | TRBJ1-2 | TRBD1 | TRBV27
CATSDYGGYTF | TGTGCCACCAGTGATTACGGGGGCTACACCTTC | few | 11 | TRBJ1-2 | NA | TRBV24-1
CASSPSQGPGANVLTF | TGTGCCAGCAGCCCCTCACAGGGTCCTGGGGCCAACGTCCTGACTTTC | few | 16 | TRBJ2-6 | NA | TRBV16
CASSPQGAAGANVLTF | TGTGCCAGCAGCCCACAGGGGGCAGCTGGGGCCAACGTCCTGACTTTC | NA | 16 | TRBJ2-6 | TRBD1 | TRBV3-1/TRBV3-2
CASSQQGPQHF | TGTGCCAGCAGCCAACAGGGGCCCCAGCATTTT | NA | 11 | TRBJ1-5 | NA | TRBV7-8
CASSFRDRRETQYF | TGTGCCAGTAGTTTCCGGGACAGGCGCGAGACCCAGTACTTC | NA | 14 | TRBJ2-5 | TRBD1 | TRBV19
CASSQRGQEYYGYTF | TGTGCCAGCAGCCAACGGGGACAGGAGTACTATGGCTACACCTTC | NA | 15 | TRBJ1-2 | TRBD1 | TRBV3-1/TRBV3-2
CASTPRAGAAGELFF | TGTGCCAGCACCCCGCGAGCGGGAGCGGCGGGGGAGCTGTTTTTT | NA | 15 | TRBJ2-2 | TRBD2 | TRBV6-4
CASSTGVGKQETQYF | TGTGCCAGTAGTACAGGGGTAGGGAAGCAAGAGACCCAGTACTTC | NA | 15 | TRBJ2-5 | NA | TRBV19
CASSLSGSTGELFF | TGTGCCAGCAGCCTTAGCGGGAGTACTGGGGAGCTGTTTTTT | NA | 14 | TRBJ2-2 | TRBD2 | TRBV11-3
CASSSGQGYNSPLHF | TGTGCCAGCAGTTCCGGACAGGGTTATAATTCACCCCTCCACTTT | NA | 15 | TRBJ1-6 | TRBD1 | TRBV6-6
CASSPDRLSTDTQYF | TGTGCCAGCAGCCCCGACAGACTTAGCACAGATACGCAGTATTTT | NA | 15 | TRBJ2-3 | NA | TRBV5-6
CASSVSSGISEQFF | TGTGCCAGCAGTGTCTCTAGCGGGATTAGTGAGCAGTTCTTC | few | 14 | TRBJ2-1 | TRBD2 | TRBV28
CASSPGQGMNTEAFF | TGTGCCAGCTCACCGGGACAGGGGATGAACACTGAAGCTTTCTTT | NA | 15 | TRBJ1-1 | TRBD1 | TRBV18
CASSRRVANYGYTF | TGTGCCAGTAGTAGACGGGTAGCTAACTATGGCTACACCTTC | NA | 14 | TRBJ1-2 | NA | TRBV19
CASSLGSGTEAFF | TGCGCCAGCTCTCTCGGGTCAGGGACTGAAGCTTTCTTT | few | 13 | TRBJ1-1 | NA | TRBV10-1
CASSGTGGGNEQFF | TGTGCCAGCAGCGGGACAGGCGGGGGGAATGAGCAGTTCTTC | few | 14 | TRBJ2-1 | NA | TRBV9
CASSLSGGVSGANVLTF | TGTGCCAGCAGCTTATCAGGGGGCGTTTCTGGGGCCAACGTCCTGACTTTC | NA | 17 | TRBJ2-6 | TRBD1 | TRBV7-2
CASSQGHNTEAFF | TGTGCCAGCAGCCAGGGACACAACACTGAAGCTTTCTTT | NA | 13 | TRBJ1-1 | NA | TRBV3-1/TRBV3-2
CASGLAWEDSYTF | TGTGCTAGTGGTTTGGCGTGGGAGGATAGCTACACCTTC | NA | 13 | TRBJ1-2 | NA | TRBV12-5
CASSPRGRGQPQHF | TGTGCCAGCAGCCCCAGGGGCAGGGGGCAGCCCCAGCATTTT | NA | 14 | TRBJ1-5 | TRBD1 | TRBV2
CATSDRAGTQYF | TGTGCCACCAGTGACCGGGCGGGTACGCAGTATTTT | NA | 12 | TRBJ2-3 | NA | TRBV24-1
CALSPGRETQYF | TGTGCCCTCTCCCCGGGAAGAGAGACCCAGTACTTC | NA | 12 | TRBJ2-5 | NA | TRBV30
CASSPRGGDNQPQHF | TGTGCCAGCTCACCACGAGGAGGGGACAATCAGCCCCAGCATTTT | NA | 15 | TRBJ1-5 | NA | TRBV18
CASSSSGSSGNTIYF | TGTGCCAGCAGTTCTTCTGGCTCCTCTGGAAACACCATATATTTT | NA | 15 | TRBJ1-3 | NA | TRBV6-2/TRBV6-3
CASSSRDSHNEQFF | TGTGCCAGCTCGTCCCGGGACAGCCACAATGAGCAGTTCTTC | NA | 14 | TRBJ2-1 | TRBD1 | TRBV7-9
CASSVRLGGTDTQYF | TGTGCCAGCAGTGTTCGGCTAGGGGGCACAGATACGCAGTATTTT | once | 15 | TRBJ2-3 | NA | TRBV2
CASSPPSSYEQYF | TGTGCCAGCTCACCCCCTAGCTCCTACGAGCAGTACTTC | NA | 13 | TRBJ2-7 | NA | TRBV18
CASSLLRGLAGGTGELFF | TGTGCCAGCAGTTTATTAAGGGGACTAGCGGGGGGTACCGGGGAGCTGTTTTTT | once | 18 | TRBJ2-2 | TRBD2 | TRBV27
CASTFNREQFF | TGTGCCAGCACCTTCAACCGGGAGCAGTTCTTC | NA | 11 | TRBJ2-1 | NA | TRBV12-3/TRBV12-4
CASSSKRNEQFF | TGTGCCAGCAGTTCTAAGCGGAATGAGCAGTTCTTC | NA | 12 | TRBJ2-1 | NA | TRBV28
CASSAEEKLFF | TGTGCCAGCAGCGCTGAGGAAAAACTGTTTTTT | NA | 11 | TRBJ1-4 | NA | TRBV11-2
CASSLDWGQLDTIYF | TGTGCCAGCAGCTTAGATTGGGGACAATTGGACACCATATATTTT | NA | 15 | TRBJ1-3 | NA | TRBV11-2
CASSLRDRVWNTEAFF | TGTGCCAGCAGCTTGAGGGACAGGGTGTGGAACACTGAAGCTTTCTTT | NA | 16 | TRBJ1-1 | TRBD1 | TRBV5-6
CAAGTQNTGELFF | TGTGCCGCAGGGACTCAGAACACCGGGGAGCTGTTTTTT | NA | 13 | TRBJ2-2 | NA | TRBV24-1
CASQMGGQGAQPQHF | TGTGCCAGCCAGATGGGGGGACAGGGGGCCCAGCCCCAGCATTTT | few | 15 | TRBJ1-5 | TRBD1 | TRBV19
CASSLRAGVYGAYNEQFF | TGTGCCAGCAGCTTAAGGGCGGGGGTTTATGGGGCCTACAATGAGCAGTTCTTC | NA | 18 | TRBJ2-1 | TRBD2 | TRBV11-2
CASSSMTSGAIYEQFF | TGTGCCAGTAGTTCCATGACTAGCGGGGCCATTTATGAGCAGTTCTTC | NA | 16 | TRBJ2-1 | TRBD2 | TRBV19
CAWSLPRGRVAGYTF | TGTGCCTGGAGTCTGCCTAGGGGTAGGGTCGCTGGCTACACCTTC | NA | 15 | TRBJ1-2 | NA | TRBV30
CASSQGTGGYTF | TGTGCCAGCAGCCAGGGGACAGGAGGCTACACCTTC | NA | 12 | TRBJ1-2 | TRBD1 | TRBV7-8
CASSLSPNTGELFF | TGTGCCAGTAGTTTGAGTCCGAACACCGGGGAGCTGTTTTTT | NA | 14 | TRBJ2-2 | NA | TRBV19
CASSLASSGGNTQYF | TGTGCCAGCAGCTTAGCTTCTAGCGGGGGTAATACGCAGTATTTT | NA | 15 | TRBJ2-3 | TRBD2 | TRBV7-6